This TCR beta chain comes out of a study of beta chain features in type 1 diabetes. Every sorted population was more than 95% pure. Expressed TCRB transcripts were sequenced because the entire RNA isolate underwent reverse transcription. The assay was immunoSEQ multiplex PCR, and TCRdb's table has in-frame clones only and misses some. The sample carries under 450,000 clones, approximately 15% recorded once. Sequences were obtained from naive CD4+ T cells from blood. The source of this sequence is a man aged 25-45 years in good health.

The DNA of the CDR3 is TGTGCCTGGAGTGACTACCGCAGAACAGGGGCGGAGACCCAGTACTTC. As protein: CAWSDYRRTGAETQYF. V gene TRBV30 combines with J gene TRBJ2-5; 7 bases match TRBD1. The germline V gene has CDR1 GTSNPN and CDR2 SVGIG (reference sequence). The J segment lost 5 bases and the V segment lost 1 base, leaving 13 bases of the junction unmatched. The CDR3 is 16 amino acids.